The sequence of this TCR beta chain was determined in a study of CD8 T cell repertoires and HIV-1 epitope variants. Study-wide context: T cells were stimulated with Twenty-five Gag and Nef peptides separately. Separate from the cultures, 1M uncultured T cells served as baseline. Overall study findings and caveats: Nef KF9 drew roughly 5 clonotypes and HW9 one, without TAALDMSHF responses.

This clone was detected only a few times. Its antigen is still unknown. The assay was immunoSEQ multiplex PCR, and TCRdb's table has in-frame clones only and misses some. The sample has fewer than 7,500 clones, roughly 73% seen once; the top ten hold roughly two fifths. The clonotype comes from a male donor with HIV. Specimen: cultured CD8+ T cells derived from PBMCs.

CDR3 coding DNA: TGTGCCAGCAGCTTGGGACCGCCGACTGCCTCCTACGAGCAGTACTTC. This encodes CASSLGPPTASYEQYF. J is TRBJ2-7 and V is TRBV13, with D perhaps given as TRBD1 or TRBD2 (5 bases each). The ends were cut back, 3 bases at V and 0 bases at J, with 15 bases in the middle. Germline assignment: CDR1 PRHDT and CDR2 FYEKMQ (reference sequence). CDR3 size: 16 residues.